These T cell receptor beta chains were read from a single sample in a study of T cell responses to AZD1222 COVID-19 vaccine. Profiled with immunoSEQ multiplex PCR; TCRdb holds only in-frame clones, not every one. In the table there are over 65,000 clones, roughly 90% of which are singletons. The sequencing here drew on peripheral blood, taken on day 0 of AZD1222 vaccination. The receptors come from an adult in good health. Each CDR3 is given with its conserved first and last residue. D genes are given only for firm matches. Part of the rows lack a size; the others show once, few, many or a class for expanded clones.

J,D,V,size,CDR3,DNA
TRBJ2-6,-,TRBV6-1,-,CASSEFSLSGANVLTF,TGTGCCAGCAGTGAGTTCTCGCTTTCTGGGGCCAACGTCCTGACTTTC
TRBJ1-4,-,TRBV19,-,CASSPGPGENEKLFF,TGTGCCAGTAGTCCAGGCCCCGGGGAGAATGAAAAACTGTTTTTT
TRBJ1-2,TRBD1,TRBV19,-,CASNPTGVNYGYTF,TGTGCCAGTAACCCGACAGGGGTAAACTATGGCTACACCTTC
TRBJ1-1,-,TRBV4-3,once,CASSQDQYTEAFF,TGCGCCAGCAGCCAAGATCAATACACTGAAGCTTTCTTT
TRBJ2-3,-,TRBV19,-,CASSKSGGTDTQYF,TGTGCCAGTAGTAAGAGTGGAGGCACAGATACGCAGTATTTT
TRBJ2-7,TRBD1,TRBV19,-,CASSISGQGVNEQYF,TGTGCCAGTAGTATATCTGGACAGGGGGTAAACGAGCAGTACTTC
TRBJ1-1,-,TRBV10-3,-,CAISERPNTEAFF,TGTGCCATCAGTGAGCGACCGAACACTGAAGCTTTCTTT
TRBJ1-5,-,TRBV19,few,CASSIGGPRGNQPQHF,TGTGCCAGTAGTATAGGTGGCCCCCGGGGCAATCAGCCCCAGCATTTT
TRBJ1-6,-,TRBV27,-,CASSLEQGYSPLHF,TGTGCCAGCAGTTTAGAACAGGGCTATTCACCCCTCCACTTT
TRBJ1-2,-,TRBV3-1/TRBV3-2,-,CASSQDLGTPLGYTF,TGTGCCAGCAGCCAAGACCTCGGGACGCCCCTTGGCTACACCTTC
TRBJ1-2,-,TRBV19,-,CASSDGDYGYTF,TGTGCCAGTTCGGACGGTGACTATGGCTACACCTTC
TRBJ2-1,TRBD2,TRBV19,few,CASTLRGTSGFPSSYNEQFF,TGTGCCAGTACCCTCAGGGGGACTAGCGGGTTCCCGAGCTCCTACAATGAGCAGTTCTTC
TRBJ1-2,-,TRBV7-2,-,CASSLGIRPGGHGYTF,TGTGCCAGCAGCTTAGGAATCCGACCGGGGGGCCATGGCTACACCTTC
TRBJ1-2,TRBD1,TRBV5-1,-,CASSPGTASRNYGYTF,TGCGCCAGCAGCCCCGGGACAGCGAGTCGAAACTATGGCTACACCTTC
TRBJ2-2,-,TRBV11-3,-,CASSLDKAIANTGELFF,TGTGCCAGCAGCTTAGATAAGGCGATAGCGAACACCGGGGAGCTGTTTTTT
TRBJ2-3,-,TRBV15,-,CATSSDPLGASDTQYF,TGTGCCACCAGCAGCGATCCTCTAGGGGCTTCAGATACGCAGTATTTT
TRBJ2-4,-,TRBV29-1,-,CSVVGRGENIQYF,TGCAGCGTTGTTGGCAGAGGTGAAAACATTCAGTACTTC
TRBJ2-5,TRBD1,TRBV4-3,-,CASSQDTGVETQYF,TGCGCCAGCAGCCAAGATACAGGGGTGGAGACCCAGTACTTC
TRBJ2-7,TRBD1,TRBV30,-,CAWSVPLTGPRSYEQYF,TGTGCCTGGAGTGTCCCCTTGACAGGGCCTCGCTCCTACGAGCAGTACTTC
TRBJ2-7,-,TRBV12-3/TRBV12-4,-,CASGLFYEQYF,TGTGCCAGTGGACTCTTCTACGAGCAGTACTTC
TRBJ2-7,-,TRBV7-8,-,CASSLAGVGVYEQYF,TGTGCCAGCAGCTTGGCAGGGGTGGGGGTATACGAGCAGTACTTC
TRBJ2-3,TRBD2,TRBV11-2,-,CASSLGGLAGGPSQYF,TGTGCCAGCAGCTTGGGGGGGCTAGCGGGAGGGCCGTCGCAGTATTTT
TRBJ1-5,TRBD1,TRBV30,-,CAWSSTGGFGNQPQHF,TGTGCCTGGAGTTCAACAGGGGGTTTCGGCAATCAGCCCCAGCATTTT
TRBJ1-3,-,TRBV30,-,CALDGSSGNTIYF,TGTGCCTTGGACGGAAGCTCTGGAAACACCATATATTTT